This paragraph reports one T cell receptor beta chain. Antigen specificity is unknown. CDR1 is SGHVS and CDR2 is FQNEAQ in the germline V gene. The CDR3 sequence is 20 residues long. With 2 bases clipped from V and 6 bases from J, the junction kept 19 bases outside the gene matches. This sample was included in a study of T cell clones after liver transplantation. Study-wide context: HCV positivity affected three of eight recipients; the rest lacked autoimmune or viral indications. Samples came pre-transplant, pre-randomization before withdrawal, and post-randomization after withdrawal ended. Findings of the study overall: In 5 of 8 subjects, circulating graft-donor-reactive CD4 TCRbeta sequences fell significantly after transplant. In a couple of subjects, few donor cells limited the measurable donor-reactive repertoire.

Method: immunoSEQ multiplex PCR; TCRdb's copy keeps in-frame clones and lacks some. Here the sample spans several thousand clones, 80% being singletons. This sequence was found in a human patient who received a liver transplant. A subset of T cells may come from the graft donor. The gene calls are TRBV7-8 and TRBJ2-2, with 9 bases aligning to TRBD2. The sequencing used CD8+ T cells from blood, collected 45 to 46 months after liver transplant. The CDR3 loop reads CASSLSLAGASVTVAGELFF. CDR3 nucleotides: TGTGCCAGCAGCTTAAGTTTAGCGGGAGCAAGTGTCACGGTTGCCGGGGAGCTGTTTTTT. The variable domain in full, with the rest retrieved from reference TRBV7-8 and TRBJ2-2, is GAGVSQSPRYKVAKRGQDVALRCDPISGHVSLFWYQQALGQGPEFLTYFQNEAQLDKSGLPSDRFFAERPEGSVSTLKIQRTQQEDSAVYLCASSLSLAGASVTVAGELFFGEGSRLTVL.